These T cell receptor beta chains were read from a single sample in a study of CD8+CD57+ T cells in acquired aplastic anemia. TCRdb passed the reads through MiXCR, listing each CDR3 protein once. The data contain 400,000 to 450,000 distinct CDR3 sequences, about two thirds of them singletons. The sequencing sample was made of sorted CD4+, CD8+, or CD8+CD57+ T cells (not recorded which) from PBMCs. These receptors were collected from a human donor in good health, serving as a control. CDR3s include the opening cysteine and the closing phenylalanine or tryptophan. The D gene is left open where the match is weak. Not all rows give a size; the values are once, few, many and, for expanded clones, a class.

d_gene: NA; v_gene: TRBV15; abundance: NA; j_gene: TRBJ1-3; CDR3aa: CASSLVVGAGNTIYF; CDR3nt: TGTGCCAGTAGCTTAGTTGTCGGTGCTGGAAACACCATATATTTT
d_gene: NA; v_gene: TRBV7-2; abundance: NA; j_gene: TRBJ1-1; CDR3aa: CASSPGSGMNTEAF; CDR3nt: TGTGCCAGCAGCCCCGGCAGTGGCATGAACACTGAAGCTTTT
d_gene: NA; v_gene: TRBV15; abundance: few; j_gene: TRBJ2-7; CDR3aa: CATSRGTFEEQYF; CDR3nt: TGTGCCACCAGCAGAGGAACCTTTGAAGAGCAGTACTTC
d_gene: NA; v_gene: TRBV7-2; abundance: NA; j_gene: TRBJ2-7; CDR3aa: CASSLAINQPQQFF; CDR3nt: TGTGCCAGCAGCTTAGCCATCAATCAGCCCCAGCAGTTTTTC
d_gene: TRBD2; v_gene: TRBV7-2; abundance: NA; j_gene: TRBJ2-3; CDR3aa: CASSPNGRGGMETHF; CDR3nt: TGTGCCAGCAGCCCGAATGGGCGGGGGGGCATGGAGACCCATTTT
d_gene: TRBD2; v_gene: TRBV7-2; abundance: NA; j_gene: TRBJ2-5; CDR3aa: CASSPGTGGGFGETQYF; CDR3nt: TGTGCCAGCAGCCCCGGGACGGGCGGGGGGTTCGGGGAGACCCAGTACTTC
d_gene: TRBD1; v_gene: TRBV2; abundance: many; j_gene: TRBJ2-7; CDR3aa: CASSPGQGLTYEQYF; CDR3nt: TGTGCCAGCAGTCCCGGACAGGGCCTTACCTACGAGCAGTACTTC
d_gene: NA; v_gene: TRBV15; abundance: once; j_gene: TRBJ2-7; CDR3aa: CATSRGGEHNEQYF; CDR3nt: TGTGCCACCAGCAGAGGGGGAGAGCACAACGAGCAGTACTTC
d_gene: TRBD1; v_gene: TRBV5-1; abundance: NA; j_gene: TRBJ2-7; CDR3aa: CASSMDRVYTYEQYF; CDR3nt: TGCGCCAGCAGCATGGACAGGGTTTACACCTACGAGCAGTACTTC
d_gene: NA; v_gene: TRBV7-8; abundance: NA; j_gene: TRBJ1-6; CDR3aa: CASRQCDGESTRRF; CDR3nt: TGTGCCAGCAGGCAATGTGACGGGGAATCGACCCGCCGTTTT
d_gene: NA; v_gene: TRBV2; abundance: NA; j_gene: TRBJ2-7; CDR3aa: CATSNELEGYGQYF; CDR3nt: TGTGCCACCAGTAACGAGCTGGAGGGATACGGGCAGTACTTC
d_gene: NA; v_gene: TRBV6-1; abundance: many; j_gene: TRBJ2-2; CDR3aa: CASSDRLASTGELFF; CDR3nt: TGTGCCAGCAGTGATCGGCTAGCGAGCACCGGGGAGCTGTTTTTT
d_gene: TRBD1; v_gene: TRBV7-8; abundance: NA; j_gene: TRBJ2-7; CDR3aa: CASSPGTGGGQETYF; CDR3nt: TGTGCCAGCAGTCCGGGGACAGGGGGCGGCCAAGAGACCTACTTC
d_gene: NA; v_gene: TRBV19; abundance: NA; j_gene: TRBJ2-3; CDR3aa: CASSVGPTDTQYF; CDR3nt: TGTGCCTCAAGCGTGGGACCGACAGATACGCAGTATTTT
d_gene: NA; v_gene: TRBV11-2; abundance: NA; j_gene: TRBJ2-7; CDR3aa: CASSRQYAQYF; CDR3nt: TGTGCCAGCAGCCGCCAATACGCGCAGTACTTC
d_gene: NA; v_gene: TRBV30; abundance: many; j_gene: TRBJ2-7; CDR3aa: CAWSVGSRVIWGEQYF; CDR3nt: TGTGCCTGGAGTGTTGGGTCCAGGGTGATATGGGGCGAGCAGTACTTC
d_gene: NA; v_gene: TRBV12-3/TRBV12-4; abundance: once; j_gene: TRBJ2-3; CDR3aa: CASSLWGLDTDTQYF; CDR3nt: TGTGCCAGCAGTTTATGGGGACTGGACACAGATACGCAGTATTTT
d_gene: NA; v_gene: TRBV5-6; abundance: NA; j_gene: TRBJ1-2; CDR3aa: CASSLHRVYGYTF; CDR3nt: TGTGCCAGCAGCTTGCATCGCGTTTATGGCTACACCTTC
d_gene: TRBD1; v_gene: TRBV5-1; abundance: NA; j_gene: TRBJ1-1; CDR3aa: CASSWGQTNTRLDTEAFF; CDR3nt: TGCGCCAGCAGCTGGGGACAGACGAACACTCGGTTGGACACTGAAGCTTTCTTT
d_gene: NA; v_gene: TRBV15; abundance: many; j_gene: TRBJ2-7; CDR3aa: CATSRERRQGQYF; CDR3nt: TGTGCCACCAGCAGAGAACGGCGGCAAGGGCAGTACTTC
d_gene: NA; v_gene: TRBV7-8; abundance: NA; j_gene: TRBJ1-2; CDR3aa: CASSLVVGPGDRVYGYTF; CDR3nt: TGTGCCAGCAGCTTAGTAGTAGGGCCGGGGGATCGGGTCTATGGCTACACCTTC
d_gene: NA; v_gene: TRBV5-6; abundance: NA; j_gene: TRBJ2-7; CDR3aa: CASSLPGPYEQYF; CDR3nt: TGTGCCAGCAGCTTGCCCGGACCCTACGAGCAGTACTTC
d_gene: NA; v_gene: TRBV7-2; abundance: many; j_gene: TRBJ1-2; CDR3aa: CASSLDIKIYGYTF; CDR3nt: TGTGCCAGCAGCTTAGACATCAAGATCTATGGCTACACCTTC
d_gene: NA; v_gene: TRBV29-1; abundance: once; j_gene: TRBJ1-2; CDR3aa: CSGYSGFGYTF; CDR3nt: TGCAGCGGATATTCAGGGTTTGGCTACACCTTC
d_gene: NA; v_gene: TRBV7-2; abundance: NA; j_gene: TRBJ1-3; CDR3aa: CASSVAGNTDAFFF; CDR3nt: TGTGCCAGCAGCGTAGCAGGGAACACTGACGCTTTCTTTTTT
d_gene: NA; v_gene: TRBV12-3/TRBV12-4; abundance: NA; j_gene: TRBJ1-2; CDR3aa: CASSLGTSLNYGYTF; CDR3nt: TGTGCCAGCAGTTTAGGGACCTCTCTTAACTATGGCTACACCTTC